The present TCR beta chain was sequenced within a study of blood T cell repertoires in COVID-19. Whole-study context: Both acute and convalescent COVID-19 samples were obtained from the United States, Italy and Spain.

TCRdb's copy holds only in-frame clones and misses some; the assay was immunoSEQ multiplex PCR. The sample carries approximately 82,000 clones, roughly four fifths recorded once. The CDR3 sequence is 14 residues long. Germline V gives CDR1 SGHTA, CDR2 FQGNSA. Losses at the gene ends were 5 bases for V and 1 base for J; bases not matched to a gene: 3. The V gene is TRBV7-2, the J gene TRBJ2-3, with 7 bases aligning to TRBD2. Sequencing was done on a sample of peripheral blood. This TCR was sampled from a human donor in a cohort sampled during active COVID-19. CDR3 sequence (DNA): TGTGCCAGCAGCCCTAGCGGACGCACAGATACGCAGTATTTT. It codes for CASSPSGRTDTQYF. Looking up the rest from reference TRBV7-2 and TRBJ2-3 gives the full variable domain: GAGVSQSPSNKVTEKGKDVELRCDPISGHTALYWYRQSLGQGLEFLIYFQGNSAPDKSGLPSDRFSAERTGGSVSTLTIQRTQQEDSAVYLCASSPSGRTDTQYFGPGTRLTVL.